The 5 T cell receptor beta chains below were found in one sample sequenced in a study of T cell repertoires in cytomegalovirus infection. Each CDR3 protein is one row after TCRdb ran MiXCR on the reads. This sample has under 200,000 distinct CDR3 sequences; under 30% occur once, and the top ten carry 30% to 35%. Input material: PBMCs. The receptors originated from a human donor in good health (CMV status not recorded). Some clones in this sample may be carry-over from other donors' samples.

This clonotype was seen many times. The CDR3 sequence: CASSLDPGVNTEAFF. The CDR3 DNA reads as TGTGCCAGCAGCCTGGACCCAGGAGTGAACACTGAAGCTTTCTTT. This rearrangement joins TRBV7-6 to TRBJ1-1; D not certain. V was pared by 5 bases and J by 0 bases, with 13 bases between. Germline values: CDR1 SGHVS, CDR2 FNYEAQ. This CDR3 region has 15 residues.

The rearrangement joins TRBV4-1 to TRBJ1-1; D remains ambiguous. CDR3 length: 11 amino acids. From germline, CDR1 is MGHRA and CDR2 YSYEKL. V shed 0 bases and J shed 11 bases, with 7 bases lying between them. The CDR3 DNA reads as TGCGCCAGCAGCCAAGATTGGAGGGCTTTCTTT. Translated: CASSQDWRAFF.

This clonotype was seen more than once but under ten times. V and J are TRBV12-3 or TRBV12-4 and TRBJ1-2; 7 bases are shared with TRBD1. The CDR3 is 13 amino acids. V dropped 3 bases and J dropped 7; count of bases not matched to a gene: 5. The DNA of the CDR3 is TGTGCCAGCAGTTTTTGGACAGGTCCTGGCTACACCTTC. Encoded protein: CASSFWTGPGYTF.

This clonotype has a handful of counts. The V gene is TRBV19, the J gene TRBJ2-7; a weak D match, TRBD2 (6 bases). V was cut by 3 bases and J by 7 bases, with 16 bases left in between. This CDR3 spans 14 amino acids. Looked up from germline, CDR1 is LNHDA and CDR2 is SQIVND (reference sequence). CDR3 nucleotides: TGTGCCAGTAGTATCGACAGCGGGCGACCGGAGCAGTACTTC. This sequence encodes CASSIDSGRPEQYF. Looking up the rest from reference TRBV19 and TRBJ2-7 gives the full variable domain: DGGITQSPKYLFRKEGQNVTLSCEQNLNHDAMYWYRQDPGQGLRLIYYSQIVNDFQKGDIAEGYSVSREKKESFPLTVTSAQKNPTAFYLCASSIDSGRPEQYFGPGTRLTVT.

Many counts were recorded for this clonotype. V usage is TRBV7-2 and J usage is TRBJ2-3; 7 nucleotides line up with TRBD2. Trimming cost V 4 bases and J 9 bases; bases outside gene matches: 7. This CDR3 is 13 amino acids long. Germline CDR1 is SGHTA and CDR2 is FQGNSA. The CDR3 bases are TGTGCCAGCAGCTCCGCGGGGGTTAAAACGCAGTATTTT. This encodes CASSSAGVKTQYF.